The T cell receptor beta chain described here comes from a study of CXCR3-negative and CXCR3-positive naive CD8 T cells. Across the study: There were about 140 million TRB reads altogether, and each library had about 1.5 +/- 0.3 million of them. Study-wide points: More hydrophobic TRB CDR3s were found in CXCR3-positive naive cells than in CXCR3-negative naive cells.

With respect to this clonotype: Its antigen is not identified.

Naive CD8+ T cells displayed a CD45RO-CCR7+CD27+CD95- phenotype. The authors made the TRB cDNA libraries by 5' RACE using UMI labels. TCRdb re-called the 5' RACE reads and shows each CDR3 protein once, DNA omitted. Its clone listing holds 140,000 to 150,000 distinct CDR3 sequences. Germline lookup yields CDR1 MGHRA and CDR2 YSYEKL. CDR3 length equals 13 residues. Material for sequencing was naive CXCR3+ CD8+ T cells from blood. Subset meaning: CD45RO-CCR7+CD27+CD95- naive CD8+ T cells expressing CXCR3 (TNR3+). This chain connects TRBV4-1 to TRBJ2-3. This TCR came from a human donor in good health. Some clones in this sample may be carry-over from other donors' samples. CDR3 sequence: CASSQVITDTQYF.